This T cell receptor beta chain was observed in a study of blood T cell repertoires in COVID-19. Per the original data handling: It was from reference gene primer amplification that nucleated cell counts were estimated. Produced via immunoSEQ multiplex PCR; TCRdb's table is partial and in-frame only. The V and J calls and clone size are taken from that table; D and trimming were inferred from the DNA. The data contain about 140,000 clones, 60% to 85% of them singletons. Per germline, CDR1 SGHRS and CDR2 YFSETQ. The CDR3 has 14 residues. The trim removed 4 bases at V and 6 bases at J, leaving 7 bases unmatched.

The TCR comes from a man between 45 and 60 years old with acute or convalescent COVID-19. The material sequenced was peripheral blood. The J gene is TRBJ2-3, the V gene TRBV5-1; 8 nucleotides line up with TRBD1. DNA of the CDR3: TGCGCCAGCAGCGAAGGACAGGGATCGGATACGCAGTATTTT. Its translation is CASSEGQGSDTQYF. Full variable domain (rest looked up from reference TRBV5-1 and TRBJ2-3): KAGVTQTPRYLIKTRGQQVTLSCSPISGHRSVSWYQQTPGQGLQFLFEYFSETQRNKGNFPGRFSGRQFSNSRSEMNVSTLELGDSALYLCASSEGQGSDTQYFGPGTRLTVL.